This entry lists 24 T cell receptor beta chains sequenced from one sample in a study of T cells in narcolepsy. This table comes from immunoSEQ multiplex PCR, and its TCRdb copy is limited to in-frame clones, with some not included. This table holds 6,500 to 8,500 clones, about 61% found once. The source material was CD45RA- memory CD8+ T cells from PBMCs. Receptors originate from a human donor with narcolepsy.

The chain combines TRBV11-3 with TRBJ1-2; D ambiguous. The CDR3 totals 13 residues. CDR1 is SGHNT, CDR2 YENEEA, per germline. The V gene lost 0 bases and the J gene lost 5 bases, with 7 bases spanning the gap. The CDR3 region is CASSLEQSYGYTF. CDR3 DNA: TGTGCCAGCAGCTTAGAACAGAGTTATGGCTACACCTTC. The entire variable domain, with the rest obtained from reference TRBV11-3 and TRBJ1-2, is as follows: EAGVVQSPRYKIIEKKQPVAFWCNPISGHNTLYWYLQNLGQGPELLIRYENEEAVDDSQLPKDRFSAERLKGVDSTLKIQPAELGDSAVYLCASSLEQSYGYTFGSGTRLTVV.

The rearrangement joins TRBV7-2 to TRBJ2-3, with 8 bases lining up with TRBD1. The V gene end was trimmed by 2 bases and the J gene end by 2 bases; junction bases not matched to a gene: 9. The CDR3 has 17 amino acids. The germline V gene encodes CDR1 SGHTA and CDR2 FQGNSA. The CDR3 bases are TGTGCCAGCAGCTTATATCGGTACAGGGGGAACACAGATACGCAGTATTTT. Amino acid sequence: CASSLYRYRGNTDTQYF. Filled out from reference TRBV7-2 and TRBJ2-3, the complete variable domain reads GAGVSQSPSNKVTEKGKDVELRCDPISGHTALYWYRQSLGQGLEFLIYFQGNSAPDKSGLPSDRFSAERTGGSVSTLTIQRTQQEDSAVYLCASSLYRYRGNTDTQYFGPGTRLTVL.

The gene calls are TRBV9 and TRBJ2-3; perhaps TRBD2 as D (7 bases). This CDR3 has 15 residues. Trimming took off 4 bases at V and 5 bases at J, with 17 bases between the two ends. Germline CDR1 is SGDLS and CDR2 is YYNGEE. CDR3 sequence reads: CASSSYWGGIDTQYF. CDR3 DNA sequence: TGTGCCAGCAGCTCCTATTGGGGGGGCATAGATACGCAGTATTTT. Based on the CDR3 plus reference TRBV9 and TRBJ2-3, the full variable domain is DSGVTQTPKHLITATGQRVTLRCSPRSGDLSVYWYQQSLDQGLQFLIQYYNGEERAKGNILERFSAQQFPDLHSELNLSSLELGDSALYFCASSSYWGGIDTQYFGPGTRLTVL.

The gene calls are TRBV6-5 and TRBJ2-5, with D tentatively TRBD1 or TRBD2 (5 bases each). Per the germline V gene, CDR1 is MNHEY and CDR2 is SVGAGI. The V end lost 0 bases, the J end lost 2 bases, and 10 bases lay between the germline ends. The CDR3 runs to 15 residues. As DNA, the CDR3 is TGTGCCAGCAGTTACTCTGCAGGGAGACAAGAGACCCAGTACTTC. Its protein is CASSYSAGRQETQYF.

The chain carries TRBV7-9 and TRBJ2-3; D gene unclear. Germline loops: CDR1 SEHNR, CDR2 FQNEAQ (reference sequence). V lost 3 bases to trimming and J lost 6 bases, with 7 bases between them. This CDR3 spans 12 amino acids. The CDR3, as DNA: TGTGCCAGCAGCTTGCTAAGCGATACGCAGTATTTT. Translated: CASSLLSDTQYF.

The chain is built from TRBV25-1 and TRBJ2-2; D uncertain. Per germline, CDR1 MGHDK and CDR2 SYGVNS. The CDR3 is 14 residues long. V was trimmed by 5 bases and J by 6 bases, leaving 13 bases between them. The CDR3 nucleotides are TGTGCCAGCAGTTTGGGCGCTGGTCCCGGGGAGCTGTTTTTT. Translating gives CASSLGAGPGELFF.

This clone has more than one count but fewer than ten. Other DNA sequences from this sample encode an identical CDR3 as well. The chain joins TRBV4-2 to TRBJ2-3; possibly TRBD1 or TRBD2 for D (6 bases each). This CDR3 is built from 18 residues. Per germline, CDR1 LGHNA and CDR2 YNFKEQ. Trimming removed 5 bases at V and 5 bases at J, with 26 bases between. The CDR3 DNA follows: TGTGCCAGCAGCTCTAAAGGGGGGCCCACCATCCGGAAAGATACGCAGTATTTT. Residues: CASSSKGGPTIRKDTQYF.

The chain has TRBV6-6 and TRBJ2-1; 9 bases are shared with TRBD2. The V gene's germline CDR1 is MNHNY and CDR2 SVGAGI (reference sequence). This CDR3 is 15 amino acids long. J gave up 5 bases and V 2 bases, and 4 bases lay outside the gene matches. For the CDR3, the DNA is TGTGCCAGCAGTTACGGGCGGGGGGGCCACAATGAGCAGTTCTTC. It codes for CASSYGRGGHNEQFF.

The rearrangement links TRBV27 to TRBJ2-7; TRBD2 matches 14 bases. The length of the CDR3 is 15 residues. Germline CDR1 reads MNHEY; CDR2 reads SMNVEV (reference sequence). With V trimmed by 6 bases and J by 3 bases, 4 bases remained unmatched. CDR3 sequence reads: CASRGTSGSIYEQYF. The CDR3 DNA reads as TGTGCCAGCAGGGGGACTAGCGGGAGCATCTACGAGCAGTACTTC.

This clone was seen once. The chain employs TRBV4-3 and TRBJ1-2; D is perhaps TRBD1 (5 bases). Germline V CDR1 and CDR2: LGHNA, YSLEER. Trimming stripped 0 bases from V and 7 bases from J, with 15 bases between. The CDR3 totals 15 residues. As DNA, the CDR3 is TGCGCCAGCAGCCAAGATCGGTCAGGGCAGGGTGGCTACACCTTC. Its protein product is CASSQDRSGQGGYTF.

The rearrangement links TRBV6-6 to TRBJ2-7, with 8 bases lining up with TRBD2. Germline values: CDR1 MNHNY, CDR2 SVGAGI (reference sequence). The CDR3 sequence is 14 residues long. The V segment lost 6 bases and the J segment 4 bases; nucleotides outside the gene matches: 8. CDR3 sequence: CASSERGHPYEQYF. CDR3 in DNA: TGTGCCAGCAGCGAGCGGGGGCATCCTTACGAGCAGTACTTC.

This sequence joins TRBV8-2 and TRBJ1-2. TRBV8-2 is described as a pseudogene. CDR3 length equals 15 residues. CDR3 DNA: TGTGGCAGGAAGTCGAGGATAACGAAGACCTATGGCTACACCTTC. It encodes CGRKSRITKTYGYTF.

This clone turned up a few times. The chain carries TRBV27 and TRBJ2-2; D might be TRBD1 or TRBD2, each matching 5 bases. This CDR3 contains 19 residues. V gave up 0 bases and J gave up 2 bases, with 19 bases separating them. The germline V gene encodes CDR1 MNHEY and CDR2 SMNVEV (reference sequence). Here the CDR3 DNA reads TGTGCCAGCAGTTTATCAGTACCCCAGGGAGTGAATAACACCGGGGAGCTGTTTTTT. This codes for CASSLSVPQGVNNTGELFF.

The chain carries TRBV5-6 and TRBJ1-3; no clear D gene. CDR1 and CDR2 from the germline V gene are SGHDT and YYEEEE. CDR3 length equals 14 residues. The V and J ends lost 0 bases and 4 bases respectively, with 8 bases between them. The CDR3: CASSLEGPGNTIYF. The DNA for the CDR3 is TGTGCCAGCAGCTTGGAGGGCCCAGGAAACACCATATATTTT.

This clone was seen only a few times. This chain uses TRBV6-9 with TRBJ2-3; perhaps D is TRBD1 or TRBD2 (5 bases each). V was clipped by 10 bases and J by 5 bases, with 16 bases between them. The CDR3 length is 13 residues. Germline loops: CDR1 MNHGY, CDR2 SVAAGI. DNA for the CDR3: TGTGCCACGGGGCCGGCACCGGGAGATACGCAGTATTTT. This translates into CATGPAPGDTQYF.

V usage is TRBV7-8 and J usage is TRBJ2-7; a possible D gene is TRBD2 (6 bases). CDR3 length equals 14 residues. Germline V lookup: CDR1 SGHVS, CDR2 FQNEAQ. Deletions cut 1 base from V and 3 bases from J, with 10 bases between. The CDR3 is CASSLGVGGYEQYF. For the CDR3, the DNA is TGTGCCAGCAGCTTAGGTGTGGGAGGCTACGAGCAGTACTTC.

This chain joins TRBV6-5 and TRBJ1-5; D gene uncertain. The CDR3 consists of 15 residues. The germline CDR1 and CDR2 sequences are MNHEY and SVGAGI. V was trimmed by 0 bases and J by 2 bases, leaving 8 bases between them. CDR3 nucleotide sequence: TGTGCCAGCAGTTACTCGGCTGAAGGCAATCAGCCCCAGCATTTT. Translating it yields CASSYSAEGNQPQHF.

This clone was picked up a small number of times. The junction departs from the called germline gene at one end, perhaps through a read error. The CDR3 nucleotides read TGTGCCAGCAGCCAAGCAGTCGGCGGGAAAGAGACCCAGTACTTC. As protein: CASSQAVGGKETQYF. The chain combines TRBV4-1 with TRBJ2-5; a weak D match, TRBD2 (6 bases). The CDR3 consists of 15 residues. Germline lookup yields CDR1 MGHRA and CDR2 YSYEKL.

In its sample, this clone was seen a few times. Other DNA sequences in the same sample also yield this CDR3. J is TRBJ2-7 and V is TRBV27, with D possibly TRBD2 on 7 matching bases. This CDR3 spans 15 amino acids. Deletions cut 2 bases from V and 7 bases from J, with 18 bases between. Germline assignment: CDR1 MNHEY and CDR2 SMNVEV (reference sequence). The CDR3, as DNA: TGTGCCAGCAGTTTAAATACCGGGGGGCGGGGGGAGCAGTACTTC. As protein: CASSLNTGGRGEQYF.

This clone was counted between two and nine times. The rearrangement joins TRBV30 to TRBJ1-1, with D unresolved. There are 14 residues in the CDR3. With 2 bases removed from V and 0 bases from J, the gap between germline ends came to 10 bases. CDR1 is GTSNPN and CDR2 is SVGIG in the germline V gene (reference sequence). The CDR3 bases are TGTGCCTGGAGTCCATCCCCCATGAACACTGAAGCTTTCTTT. It is translated as CAWSPSPMNTEAFF.

The rearrangement links TRBV30 to TRBJ1-1, with TRBD1 as a possible D gene (5 bases). The ends were cut back, 3 bases at V and 5 bases at J, with 13 bases in the middle. CDR1 GTSNPN and CDR2 SVGIG come from the germline V gene (reference sequence). The CDR3 extends over 13 amino acids. The DNA for the CDR3 is TGTGCCTGGAGCTTCGGGGGAGGAACTGAAGCTTTCTTT. It is translated as CAWSFGGGTEAFF.

This clone was observed a single time. The junction departs from germline at one end; a sequencing error may be responsible. The rearrangement links TRBV7-6 to TRBJ2-1; a weak D match, TRBD2 (5 bases). Germline CDR1 reads SGHVS; CDR2 reads FNYEAQ. The CDR3 runs 20 residues. The CDR3 region is CASSLASGLISQTSCNEQFF. CDR3 DNA: TGTGCCAGCAGCTTAGCGTCAGGACTTATATCCCAAACATCCTGCAATGAGCAGTTCTTC.

This clone was observed a few times. This sequence joins TRBV29-1 and TRBJ1-6; 7 bases agree with TRBD1. With V trimmed by 6 bases and J by 10 bases, 12 bases remained unmatched. The CDR3 spans 14 residues. Germline CDR1 reads SQVTM; CDR2 reads ANQGSEA. CDR3 residues: CSVAEDRESSPLHF. CDR3 DNA: TGCAGCGTAGCCGAAGACAGGGAGAGCTCACCCCTCCACTTT.

The rearrangement uses TRBV5-6 and TRBJ1-4; no definite D call. The CDR3 contains 11 residues. CDR1 is SGHDT and CDR2 is YYEEEE in the germline V gene. Trimming shortened V by 0 bases and J by 8 bases, and 2 bases separated the two germline ends. CDR3 protein: CASSLDEKLFF. For the CDR3, the DNA is TGTGCCAGCAGCTTGGACGAAAAACTGTTTTTT.